This is a list of T cell receptor beta chains from one sample in a study of identical twins. TCRdb ran MiXCR on the 5' RACE reads and lists one entry per CDR3 protein. This sample yields 600,000 to 850,000 distinct CDR3 sequences, of which around a sixth are seen a single time; about an eighth belongs to the top ten. These same records also appear under a second study, on T cells expressing NK-cell markers.

The sample taken for sequencing was PBMCs. These receptors were taken from a woman aged 18-35 years in good health. Each CDR3 is given without its conserved first and last residue. A D gene is named only where the DNA matches it firmly. The size field is filled for only some rows; it gives once, few, many or a size class.

d_gene,abundance,v_gene,j_gene,CDR3aa
TRBD1,few,TRBV6-1,TRBJ2-1,ASSSRTGAYNNEQF
TRBD2,few,TRBV5-1,TRBJ2-5,ASSLASGGLVKKTQY
NA,NA,TRBV5-1,TRBJ1-1,ASSGAGGNTEAF
NA,NA,TRBV6-2/TRBV6-3,TRBJ2-7,ASTTTGRASYEQY
NA,few,TRBV7-3,TRBJ2-1,ASSFQGGHPI
NA,few,TRBV20-1,TRBJ2-4,SATTPYGGIYALDIQY
NA,NA,TRBV7-9,TRBJ2-1,ASSGPDVPFF
NA,NA,TRBV27,TRBJ2-7,ASSLLSVQGNHEQY
NA,NA,TRBV20-1,TRBJ2-3,SARYPTQGTQY
NA,many,TRBV25-1,TRBJ2-5,ASRPTRAVETQY
TRBD2,few,TRBV12-3/TRBV12-4,TRBJ2-5,ASSLGLAGVAQY
NA,NA,TRBV5-1,TRBJ2-2,ASSSGGPQGGGELF
NA,NA,TRBV5-1,TRBJ2-5,ASSFLGIQETQY
TRBD2,NA,TRBV20-1,TRBJ2-2,SAGEGPTGELF
NA,few,TRBV7-9,TRBJ1-5,ASSSARAVGNQPQH
NA,NA,TRBV7-2,TRBJ2-7,ASSLSQVLYEQY
TRBD2,few,TRBV7-8,TRBJ2-1,ASSRGLAGFEQF
NA,NA,TRBV29-1,TRBJ1-1,SSEGLLNTEAF
NA,NA,TRBV4-2,TRBJ2-3,ASSQAGQGDTQY
NA,many,TRBV5-1,TRBJ2-2,ASSGLFYTGELF
TRBD1,NA,TRBV28,TRBJ2-7,ASSLAGGVTYEQY
NA,few,TRBV7-8,TRBJ2-1,ASRLTQGGQNEQF
NA,few,TRBV10-3,TRBJ2-1,ATFGHEQF
NA,NA,TRBV7-2,TRBJ2-7,ASSPQLGGYEQY
TRBD1,NA,TRBV6-5,TRBJ1-1,ASSSWDRGNTEAF
NA,NA,TRBV12-3/TRBV12-4,TRBJ1-6,ASSRAQGWNSPLH
NA,NA,TRBV5-1,TRBJ1-2,ASSWGGPDYANNYGYT
NA,NA,TRBV6-4,TRBJ2-1,ASSEMAYNEQF
TRBD2,NA,TRBV6-5,TRBJ2-7,ASSYAGGGNYYEQY
NA,few,TRBV7-9,TRBJ2-2,ASRRDGTGELF
NA,few,TRBV20-1,TRBJ1-3,SARAPSSGNTIY
TRBD2,NA,TRBV20-1,TRBJ2-7,SPTSPSSYEQY
NA,few,TRBV20-1,TRBJ1-1,SATQTVNTEAF
NA,NA,TRBV12-3/TRBV12-4,TRBJ1-5,ARSPSIGNQPQH
TRBD1,NA,TRBV11-2,TRBJ1-5,ASSGGGTVHQPQH
NA,NA,TRBV7-6,TRBJ2-7,ASSLRAHDYEQY
NA,NA,TRBV6-2/TRBV6-3,TRBJ2-7,ASRDPGEIYEQY
NA,NA,TRBV20-1,TRBJ2-1,SATSWGDEQF
NA,few,TRBV20-1,TRBJ2-2,SAAPVDIVRGELF
NA,few,TRBV29-1,TRBJ2-2,SGRKAGELF